The 5 T cell receptor beta chains in this list originate from one sample, sequenced in a study of CD8+CD57+ T cells in acquired aplastic anemia. Genomic DNA served as template for TCR beta VDJ and CDR3 profiling. TCRdb reprocessed the reads via MiXCR and lists one record per CDR3 protein. The sample lists around 180,000 distinct CDR3 sequences, 55% to 70% seen once, with 45% in the top ten. Sequenced sample: sorted CD4+, CD8+, or CD8+CD57+ T cells (not recorded which) from PBMCs. These receptors came from a human donor in good health.

The rearrangement uses TRBV14 and TRBJ2-1; 11 bases line up with TRBD2. Germline loops: CDR1 SGHDN, CDR2 FVKESK. The CDR3 contains 16 residues. V lost 5 bases to trimming and J lost 2 bases; unmatched junction nucleotides: 5. The CDR3 DNA reads as TGTGCCAGCAGCGCCCTAGCGGGAGGCGCCTACAATGAGCAGTTCTTC. Protein sequence: CASSALAGGAYNEQFF.

V usage is TRBV7-3 and J usage is TRBJ2-1; 8 bases line up with TRBD1. Germline CDR1 and CDR2: SGHTA and FQGTGA. The CDR3 consists of 15 residues. With 1 base clipped from V and 6 bases from J, the junction kept 5 bases outside the gene matches. The CDR3 bases are TGTGCCAGCAGCTTAATATCAGGGGGCCGCAATGAGCAGTTCTTC. Amino acid sequence: CASSLISGGRNEQFF.

The chain joins TRBV29-1 to TRBJ2-3, with a tentative D call TRBD2 (6 bases). The CDR3 length is 16 residues. Trimming removed 3 bases from V and 2 bases from J, with 18 bases in between. Germline values: CDR1 SQVTM, CDR2 ANQGSEA. The chain's CDR3 is CSVDSSRSGDTDTQYF. The CDR3 coding sequence is TGCAGCGTTGATAGCAGCCGTAGCGGAGACACAGATACGCAGTATTTT.

The V call is TRBV19, the J call TRBJ1-3, with 7 positions matching TRBD1. Germline V gene data show CDR1 as LNHDA and CDR2 as SQIVND (reference sequence). The CDR3 is 16 amino acids. Trimming at V came to 1 base and at J to 4 bases, leaving 7 bases not matched to a gene. In DNA, the CDR3 is TGTGCCAGTAGTATAGGGAGGGGGACAGCCGGAAACACCATATATTTT. Translating gives CASSIGRGTAGNTIYF.

Regarding this clonotype: At one end the junction does not follow the germline gene, possibly because of a read error. The rearrangement links TRBV20-1 to TRBJ1-1; D remains unclear. Per the germline V gene, CDR1 is DFQATT and CDR2 is SNEGSKA (reference sequence). The CDR3 is made up of 12 amino acids. For the CDR3, the DNA is TGCAGTGCTAGAAACAAGGGAACTGAAACTTTCTTT. It encodes CSARNKGTETFF.